These 26 T cell receptor beta chains were all obtained from the same sample, sequenced in a study of T cell repertoires in cytomegalovirus infection. From the reads, TCRdb called clonotypes with MiXCR, one entry per CDR3 protein. The sample holds 700,000 to 900,000 distinct CDR3 sequences, 25% to 30% seen once. Their specific antigens are unknown. The sample was cultured CD8+ T cells from PBMCs, taken from culture after CMV antigen stimulation. Every receptor here comes from a human donor in good health (CMV status not recorded). Some clones in this sample may be carry-over from other donors' samples.

This clonotype was found many times. One end of the junction does not line up with germline, which may come from a read error. CDR3: CASSLGWSNEKLFF. CDR3 nucleotide sequence: TGTGCCAGCAGTTTAGGCTGGTCTAATGAAAAACTGTTTTTT. The V gene is TRBV7-9, the J gene TRBJ1-4; D ambiguous. This CDR3 comprises 14 residues. CDR1 and CDR2 from the germline V gene are SEHNR and FQNEAQ (reference sequence). The whole variable domain, remainder taken from reference TRBV7-9 and TRBJ1-4, is DTGVSQNPRHKITKRGQNVTFRCDPISEHNRLYWYRQTLGQGPEFLTYFQNEAQLEKSRLLSDRFSAERPKGSFSTLEIQRTEQGDSAMYLCASSLGWSNEKLFFGSGTQLSVL.

There are a few counts of this clonotype. This chain connects TRBV7-9 to TRBJ2-1, with D possibly TRBD2 on 5 matching bases. Per the germline V gene, CDR1 is SEHNR and CDR2 is FQNEAQ (reference sequence). Trimming took 5 bases from V and 8 from J, leaving 16 bases between them. This CDR3 has 14 residues. Here the CDR3 DNA reads TGTGCCAGCAGCCCCCTGGAGCGGCGAGATGAGCAGTTCTTC. This sequence encodes CASSPLERRDEQFF.

This clonotype was counted many times. The chain is built from TRBV7-2 and TRBJ2-3; D call uncertain. The CDR3 is 14 amino acids. Germline-derived CDR1 and CDR2 are SGHTA and FQGNSA. Trimming stripped 4 bases from V and 6 bases from J, with 14 bases between. The CDR3 reads CASSSGSWPDTQYF. The CDR3 DNA follows: TGTGCCAGCAGCTCCGGATCCTGGCCGGATACGCAGTATTTT. Using reference TRBV7-2 and TRBJ2-3 for the parts outside the CDR3, the full variable domain is GAGVSQSPSNKVTEKGKDVELRCDPISGHTALYWYRQSLGQGLEFLIYFQGNSAPDKSGLPSDRFSAERTGGSVSTLTIQRTQQEDSAVYLCASSSGSWPDTQYFGPGTRLTVL.

This clonotype was recorded many times. The rearrangement links TRBV12-3 or TRBV12-4 to TRBJ2-3, with D unclear. This CDR3 contains 14 residues. Trimming removed 10 bases from V and 4 bases from J, with 18 bases in between. The CDR3 region is CATSRVSGPDTQYF. CDR3 DNA sequence: TGTGCCACCAGCCGGGTTAGTGGCCCAGATACGCAGTATTTT.

In its sample, this clonotype was seen a few times. The J gene is TRBJ2-1, the V gene TRBV19; TRBD2 aligns across 14 bases. The CDR3 extends over 17 amino acids. The germline CDR1 and CDR2 sequences are LNHDA and SQIVND (reference sequence). J gave up 4 bases and V 5 bases, and 7 bases lay outside the gene matches. The CDR3 spells CASSVGLAGEPYNEQFF. The CDR3 nucleotides are TGTGCCAGTAGTGTGGGACTAGCGGGGGAACCTTACAATGAGCAGTTCTTC.

Here the CDR3 DNA reads TGTGCCAGCAGTTTCATTTTCACCAACACTGAAGCTTTCTTT. Encoded protein: CASSFIFTNTEAFF. The gene calls are TRBV28 and TRBJ1-1; no definite D call. The CDR3 extends over 14 amino acids. V was trimmed by 3 bases and J by 2 bases, leaving 10 bases between them. CDR1 and CDR2 from the germline V gene are MDHEN and SYDVKM. Using reference TRBV28 and TRBJ1-1 for the parts outside the CDR3, the full variable domain is DVKVTQSSRYLVKRTGEKVFLECVQDMDHENMFWYRQDPGLGLRLIYFSYDVKMKEKGDIPEGYSVSREKKERFSLILESASTNQTSMYLCASSFIFTNTEAFFGQGTRLTVV.

The J gene is TRBJ2-7, the V gene TRBV4-3; 7 bases match TRBD2. V gave up 0 bases and J gave up 3 bases; unmatched junction bases: 5. The CDR3 consists of 15 residues. Germline CDR1 and CDR2: LGHNA and YSLEER. The CDR3 loop reads CASSQDLGGYYEQYV. DNA of the CDR3: TGCGCCAGCAGCCAAGACCTGGGAGGGTACTACGAGCAGTACGTC.

This clonotype occurred many times. The V and J genes are TRBV5-5 and TRBJ1-5, with a weak D call TRBD1 (5 bases). CDR1 and CDR2 from the germline V gene are SGHKS and YYEKEE (reference sequence). This CDR3 is 14 amino acids long. Between the trimmed V and J ends, which lost 5 bases and 5 bases, there was a span of 14 bases. The CDR3 region has the DNA TGTGCCAGCAGTTCCGACAGTTTGGATCAGCCCCAGCATTTT. Residues: CASSSDSLDQPQHF. The entire variable domain, with the rest obtained from reference TRBV5-5 and TRBJ1-5, is as follows: DAGVTQSPTHLIKTRGQQVTLRCSPISGHKSVSWYQQVLGQGPQFIFQYYEKEERGRGNFPDRFSARQFPNYSSELNVNALLLGDSALYLCASSSDSLDQPQHFGDGTRLSIL.

This chain links TRBV6-8 with TRBJ1-2; possible D gene TRBD1, 5 bases. From germline, CDR1 is MNHGY and CDR2 SAAAGT. The CDR3 loop spans 16 amino acids. The V end was cut by 3 bases, the J end by 4 bases, with 18 bases between. The CDR3 DNA follows: TGTGCCAGCAGTTATTCGGGGCCCAAGACAGCCTATGGCTACACCTTC. Protein: CASSYSGPKTAYGYTF.

This clonotype has more than one count but fewer than ten. This sequence joins TRBV4-3 and TRBJ2-1; no clear D gene. This CDR3 spans 16 amino acids. The V end was cut by 0 bases, the J end by 3 bases, with 12 bases between. Germline loops: CDR1 LGHNA, CDR2 YSLEER. CDR3 sequence (DNA): TGCGCCAGCAGCCAAGAAGGGAACGGATACTACAATGAGCAGTTCTTC. Amino acids: CASSQEGNGYYNEQFF.

In its sample, this clonotype was seen many times. The chain links TRBV7-9 to TRBJ1-1, with 9 bases that match TRBD1. Germline CDR1 SEHNR, CDR2 FQNEAQ (reference sequence). The CDR3 has 13 residues. The trim removed 4 bases at V and 7 bases at J, leaving 4 bases unmatched. The CDR3 protein is CASSSTGGIEAFF. The CDR3 DNA follows: TGTGCCAGCAGCTCCACAGGGGGCATTGAAGCTTTCTTT.

The genes are TRBV27 and TRBJ2-7; 10 positions agree with TRBD2. V lost 5 bases, J lost 1 base, and 8 bases stayed unmatched. Germline V gene sequence: CDR1 MNHEY, CDR2 SMNVEV (reference sequence). The CDR3 totals 16 residues. The CDR3 region is CASSIYSGGHSYEQYF. The CDR3 DNA reads as TGTGCCAGCAGTATTTATAGCGGGGGGCATTCCTACGAGCAGTACTTC.

This clonotype was counted ten times or more. The chain recombines TRBV6-6 with TRBJ2-1; TRBD1 might be the D (5 bases). This CDR3 comprises 14 residues. Germline CDR1 and CDR2: MNHNY and SVGAGI (reference sequence). V was trimmed by 2 bases and J by 0 bases, leaving 5 bases between them. This CDR3 reads CASSYRGSYNEQFF. As DNA, the CDR3 is TGTGCCAGCAGTTACAGGGGCTCCTACAATGAGCAGTTCTTC.

This clonotype turned up a few times. The chain joins TRBV10-3 to TRBJ2-7; D could derive from TRBD1 or TRBD2 (5 bases each). CDR1 is ENHRY, CDR2 SYGVKD, per germline. This CDR3 is 18 amino acids long. Between the trimmed V and J ends, which lost 6 bases and 4 bases, there was a span of 28 bases. In DNA, the CDR3 is TGTGCCATCAGCGTAACCGGGCCCGGGACGACCGTTTTTTACGAGCAGTACTTC. It encodes CAISVTGPGTTVFYEQYF.

The chain joins TRBV29-1 to TRBJ1-2; 7 bases are shared with TRBD1. The V and J ends lost 7 bases and 6 bases, in that order; junction bases with no gene match: 11. This CDR3 is 13 amino acids long. Germline V gene data show CDR1 as SQVTM and CDR2 as ANQGSEA. The DNA of the CDR3 is TGCAGCGCCCCGACAGGGTTGGAGGATGGCTACACCTTC. Protein sequence: CSAPTGLEDGYTF.

This clonotype came up a few times. The chain carries TRBV6-1 and TRBJ2-7; possibly TRBD1 for D (6 bases). V dropped 3 bases and J dropped 5 bases, with 17 bases sitting between them. CDR1 MNHNS and CDR2 SASEGT come from the germline V gene. This CDR3 comprises 15 residues. The CDR3 spells CASSDLQGATHEQYF. The CDR3 nucleotides read TGTGCCAGCAGTGACCTACAGGGCGCAACCCACGAGCAGTACTTC.

This sequence joins TRBV7-6 and TRBJ1-2, with D tentatively TRBD1 (5 bases). CDR1 is SGHVS and CDR2 is FNYEAQ in the germline V gene. The CDR3 consists of 12 residues. Trimming cost V 1 base and J 10 bases, with 10 bases left between them. The CDR3 loop reads CASSLGTGDYTF. In DNA form, the CDR3 reads TGTGCCAGCAGCTTAGGAACGGGGGACTACACCTTC.

The chain recombines TRBV7-8 with TRBJ1-5; the D is unclear. CDR1 SGHVS and CDR2 FQNEAQ come from the germline V gene. Between the trimmed V and J ends, which lost 5 bases and 0 bases, there was a span of 8 bases. The CDR3 is 14 residues long. For the CDR3, the DNA is TGTGCCAGCAGCACCCTGGTTAGCAATCAGCCCCAGCATTTT. Encoded protein: CASSTLVSNQPQHF.

V gene TRBV7-9 combines with J gene TRBJ1-4; D not certain. Germline-derived CDR1 and CDR2 are SEHNR and FQNEAQ (reference sequence). Trimming removed 3 bases at V and 8 bases at J, with 13 bases between. The CDR3 is made up of 14 amino acids. This CDR3 is CASSFTENWEKLFF. The CDR3 nucleotides read TGTGCCAGCAGCTTCACGGAGAATTGGGAAAAACTGTTTTTT.

This clonotype was counted at least ten times. This chain links TRBV5-6 with TRBJ1-6; the match to TRBD1 covers 12 bases. The CDR3 extends over 20 amino acids. Germline trimming cut 4 bases from V and 7 bases from J; bases unmatched to any gene: 18. CDR1 is SGHDT and CDR2 is YYEEEE in the germline V gene. CDR3 region: CASSIPPGQGARERNSPLHF. The CDR3 DNA follows: TGTGCCAGCAGCATTCCCCCGGGACAGGGGGCGCGGGAGAGAAATTCACCCCTCCACTTT.

This clonotype came up a few times. The chain recombines TRBV19 with TRBJ1-1, with a tentative D call TRBD1 (6 bases). V was pared by 3 bases and J by 0 bases, with 8 bases between. This CDR3 is 14 amino acids long. Germline CDR1 is LNHDA and CDR2 is SQIVND (reference sequence). This chain's CDR3 is CASSIRTVNTEAFF. CDR3 nucleotide sequence: TGTGCCAGTAGTATCCGGACAGTGAACACTGAAGCTTTCTTT.

This clonotype has ten or more counts. The chain uses TRBV19 and TRBJ1-2; TRBD1 agrees at 9 bases. V was pared by 6 bases and J by 2 bases, with 4 bases of the junction left unmatched. The CDR3 consists of 14 residues. Germline lookup yields CDR1 LNHDA and CDR2 SQIVND (reference sequence). CDR3 nucleotide sequence: TGTGCCAGTAGGAACAGGGGGCTAAACTATGGCTACACCTTC. Protein sequence: CASRNRGLNYGYTF. Combining the CDR3 with reference TRBV19 and TRBJ1-2 gives the whole variable domain DGGITQSPKYLFRKEGQNVTLSCEQNLNHDAMYWYRQDPGQGLRLIYYSQIVNDFQKGDIAEGYSVSREKKESFPLTVTSAQKNPTAFYLCASRNRGLNYGYTFGSGTRLTVV.

The DNA for the CDR3 is TGTGCCAGCAGCCAAGGGATGAGTGGCTCCTATAATTCACCCCTCCACTTT. This encodes CASSQGMSGSYNSPLHF. This chain joins TRBV4-2 and TRBJ1-6; the D is unclear. The germline V gene encodes CDR1 LGHNA and CDR2 YNFKEQ. The CDR3 totals 17 residues. The V end lost 1 base, the J end lost 0 bases, and 10 bases lay between the germline ends.

This clonotype was counted only a few times. V is TRBV10-3 and J is TRBJ1-1; 7 bases line up with TRBD1. CDR1 ENHRY and CDR2 SYGVKD come from the germline V gene. V shed 7 bases, J shed 8 bases, and the junction held 7 bases outside the gene matches. The CDR3 spans 12 residues. In DNA, the CDR3 is TGTGCCATCATGGACAGGTCGGAAGAAGCTTTCTTT. Residues: CAIMDRSEEAFF.

V gene TRBV4-3 combines with J gene TRBJ2-3; tentative D call: TRBD2 (7 bases). The germline V and J ends were trimmed by 0 bases and 0 bases, with 10 bases remaining between them. Germline V lookup: CDR1 LGHNA, CDR2 YSLEER. CDR3 length: 16 residues. For the CDR3, the DNA is TGCGCCAGCAGCCAAGATTGGGGGGGCAGCACAGATACGCAGTATTTT. It is translated as CASSQDWGGSTDTQYF.

This clonotype was detected ten times or more. J is TRBJ2-7 and V is TRBV7-8; TRBD1 agrees at 8 bases. Germline-derived CDR1 and CDR2 are SGHVS and FQNEAQ. The CDR3 is 14 residues long. The V gene end was trimmed by 5 bases and the J gene end by 2 bases; junction bases not matched to a gene: 5. CDR3 DNA: TGTGCCAGCAGCCCCCGGACAGGGACCTACGAGCAGTACTTC. It encodes CASSPRTGTYEQYF.